This T cell receptor (beta chain) originates from a study of breast tumors, draining lymph nodes, adjacent tissues. Study conclusions and caveats: Tumor repertoires ranked between lymph nodes and nontumor tissue in diversity, with V and J gene preferences. The data were judged consistent with most tumor T cells coming from lymph node and expanding in tumor. Compared with basal-like, luminal-like tumors shared significantly more repertoire with nontumor tissue. Data only fit, rather than demonstrated, lymph node origin of most tumor T cells.

MiXCR was run by TCRdb on the multiplex PCR reads, yielding one entry per CDR3 protein. Among about 15,000 distinct CDR3 sequences, 52% were seen once, and the ten largest hold roughly 15%. This clonotype occurred a few times. Its antigen is unidentified. The source of this sequence is a female donor with breast cancer. Some clones in this sample may be carry-over from other donors' samples. Sequenced input: tumor-adjacent breast tissue.

The CDR3 nucleotides are TGTGCCAGCAGCCAGGGGACTAGCGGTTTAACAGATACGCAGTATTTT. Residues: CASSQGTSGLTDTQYF. This sequence joins TRBV3-1 and TRBJ2-3, with 11 bases identical to TRBD2. Germline trimming cut 3 bases from V and 3 bases from J; bases unmatched to any gene: 5. CDR1 LGHDT and CDR2 YNNKEL come from the germline V gene (reference sequence). CDR3 length equals 16 residues.